Reported below is one T cell receptor beta chain. Time point meaning: newly diagnosed GD, antithyroid drugs for less than 3 months. RNA from PBMCs was the source of the TCR library. The source of the sample is a study of regulatory T cells in long-lasting Graves disease. In building TCR beta libraries, iRepertoire HTBI primers were used together with Arm-PCR of CDR3 regions. TCRdb re-derived calls from the multiplex PCR reads in MiXCR, one entry per CDR3 protein. The sample records approximately 300,000 distinct CDR3 sequences, 18% being singletons. The CDR3 has 14 residues. V was clipped by 1 base and J by 5 bases, with 11 bases between them. The germline V gene encodes CDR1 MDHEN and CDR2 SYDVKM.

The sequencing here drew on peripheral blood mononuclear cells (PBMCs), taken at new diagnosis, from a patient treated with antithyroid drugs. J is TRBJ1-1 and V is TRBV28; D gene uncertain. This TCR was sampled from a female donor with Graves disease. The CDR3 region is CASSLLGVRTEAFF. CDR3 nucleotides: TGTGCCAGCAGTTTATTAGGAGTTCGGACTGAAGCTTTCTTT.